The 28 T cell receptor beta chains given below trace back to one sample, sequenced in a study of T cells in Graves' hyperthyroidism and ophthalmopathy. The CDR3 regions of TCR beta were amplified from RNA transcripts. Carried out on the TCR CDR3, a first-round RT-PCR used the HTBI primer set. Via MiXCR, TCRdb re-called the multiplex PCR reads, giving one row per CDR3 protein. The table has approximately 320,000 distinct CDR3 sequences, approximately 15% seen once; the top ten hold roughly 31%. What was sequenced was blood. These receptors all stem from a young man with Graves' hyperthyroidism.

Points on this clonotype: With a much larger clone just one base away, this may be a read error. The chain couples TRBV29-1 to TRBJ1-2; no clear D. Trimming pared 0 bases from V and 4 bases from J, leaving 15 bases between. The CDR3 extends over 15 amino acids. Germline lookup yields CDR1 SQVTM and CDR2 ANQGSEA. CDR3 DNA: TGCAGCGTTGAAGATCGTCCCTCGGAAACCTATGGCTACACCTTC. This sequence encodes CSVEDRPSETYGYTF.

A remark on this clonotype: Since a much larger clone is just one base distant, this may be a read error. The V call is TRBV11-1, the J call TRBJ2-2; TRBD2 might be the D (6 bases). The V gene lost 8 bases and the J gene lost 3 bases, with 16 bases spanning the gap. CDR1 is SGHAT and CDR2 is FQDESV in the germline V gene (reference sequence). This CDR3 spans 15 amino acids. The CDR3 reads CASGPGGTHTGELFF. The CDR3 coding sequence is TGTGCCAGCGGCCCCGGCGGGACTCACACCGGGGAGCTGTTTTTT.

This clonotype was counted many times. The rearrangement joins TRBV11-2 to TRBJ2-1; D may be TRBD1 (5 bases). CDR3 length: 15 residues. V gave up 5 bases and J gave up 8 bases, with 19 bases separating them. CDR1 and CDR2 (germline): SGHAT, FQNNGV. The CDR3: CASSPSGATRHEQFF. Here the CDR3 DNA reads TGTGCCAGCAGCCCCTCTGGGGCTACACGCCATGAGCAGTTCTTC.

Comment on this clonotype: The junction departs from the called germline gene at one end, perhaps through a read error. This chain uses TRBV28 with TRBJ1-5, with 8 positions matching TRBD1. This CDR3 has 14 amino acids. Germline-derived CDR1 and CDR2 are MDHEN and SYDVKM. As DNA, the CDR3 is TGTGCCAGCAGTTCAGGACAGGGATTCCAGCCCCAGCCTTTT. It is translated as CASSSGQGFQPQPF.

This clonotype has ten or more counts. V usage is TRBV27 and J usage is TRBJ1-2; D remains ambiguous. The CDR3 runs to 11 residues. The germline V gene has CDR1 MNHEY and CDR2 SMNVEV (reference sequence). V dropped 4 bases and J dropped 8 bases, with 8 bases sitting between them. The CDR3 DNA reads TGTGCCAGCAGTTCCGGGATCGGCTACACCTTC. Protein: CASSSGIGYTF.

This clonotype was detected a few times. The rearrangement joins TRBV25-1 to TRBJ1-2; weak D call: TRBD1 (6 bases). Looked up from germline, CDR1 is MGHDK and CDR2 is SYGVNS. CDR3 length equals 15 residues. Trimming stripped 4 bases from V and 6 bases from J, with 18 bases between. The CDR3 loop reads CASSVVGTSGHGYTF. Here the CDR3 DNA reads TGTGCCAGCAGTGTTGTGGGGACATCGGGTCATGGCTACACCTTC.

This clonotype has only a few counts. V is TRBV12-3 or TRBV12-4 and J is TRBJ2-1, with D possibly being TRBD1 (7 bases). Trimming left V 8 bases short and J 7 bases short, with 24 bases between. The CDR3 extends over 16 amino acids. The CDR3 loop is CASGPKGGRAGNEQFF. CDR3 sequence (DNA): TGTGCCAGCGGTCCGAAAGGGGGCAGGGCGGGGAATGAGCAGTTCTTC.

At least ten counts were recorded for this clonotype. The V gene is TRBV6-1, the J gene TRBJ2-7; D remains ambiguous. Trimming left V 7 bases short and J 0 bases short, with 16 bases between. CDR3 size: 15 residues. The germline CDR1 and CDR2 sequences are MNHNS and SASEGT. The DNA of the CDR3 is TGTGCCAGCACCCCCGTCCCTGCCAGCTCCTACGAGCAGTACTTC. As protein: CASTPVPASSYEQYF.

This clonotype was detected a few times. The gene calls are TRBV7-8 and TRBJ1-6; 11 bases line up with TRBD1. CDR3 size: 14 residues. Germline V gene sequence: CDR1 SGHVS, CDR2 FQNEAQ. V lost 4 bases and J lost 9; bases outside the gene matches: 2. CDR3 nucleotides: TGTGCCAGCAGCTACGGGACAGGGGGTTCACCCCTCCACTTT. Encoded protein: CASSYGTGGSPLHF.

This clonotype was counted between two and nine times. The V and J genes are TRBV2 and TRBJ2-2; D not resolved. The CDR3 runs 15 residues. The germline V gene encodes CDR1 SNHLY and CDR2 FYNNEI. The V end lost 3 bases, the J end lost 4 bases, and 12 bases lay between the germline ends. The CDR3 reads CASSDRRPLTGELFF. The CDR3 region has the DNA TGTGCCAGCAGTGATAGGCGGCCTCTCACCGGGGAGCTGTTTTTT.

Regarding this clonotype: This may arise from a read error, as a much more abundant clone is one base away. This likely comes from a read error, as the CDR3 has no conserved phenylalanine or tryptophan at its end. This chain links TRBV7-2 with TRBJ1-1; D possibly corresponds to TRBD1 (5 bases). The CDR3 is 14 residues long. Deletions cut 5 bases from V and 1 base from J, with 11 bases between. The germline V gene has CDR1 SGHTA and CDR2 FQGNSA. DNA for the CDR3: TGTGCCAGCAGCACAACCGGGGGGAACACTGAAGCTTTCCTT. Amino acids: CASSTTGGNTEAFL.

The chain combines TRBV6-2 or TRBV6-3 with TRBJ2-5, with D possibly TRBD1 on 6 matching bases. This CDR3 has 15 residues. V lost 2 bases and J 0 bases, leaving 10 bases between the germline ends. Germline V gene data show CDR1 as MNHEY and CDR2 as SVGEGT. The CDR3: CASSYGDTDQETQYF. CDR3 sequence (DNA): TGTGCCAGCAGTTACGGGGACACGGACCAAGAGACCCAGTACTTC.

This clonotype was seen ten or more times. The rearrangement joins TRBV24-1 to TRBJ2-3; 10 bases match TRBD1. CDR1 is KGHDR, CDR2 SFDVKD, per germline. V dropped 3 bases and J dropped 4; count of bases not matched to a gene: 9. This CDR3 is 17 amino acids long. The CDR3, as DNA: TGTGCCACCAGTGATCCCGCACCGGGACAGGGGTCAGATACGCAGTATTTT. It yields the protein CATSDPAPGQGSDTQYF.

There are many counts of this clonotype. The CDR3 reads CASSYPYYNEQFF. The DNA for the CDR3 is TGTGCCAGCAGTTATCCTTACTACAATGAGCAGTTCTTC. V is TRBV28 and J is TRBJ2-1, with D uncertain. The germline V gene has CDR1 MDHEN and CDR2 SYDVKM. The CDR3 runs 13 residues. With 4 bases removed from V and 3 bases from J, the gap between germline ends came to 7 bases.

This rearrangement joins TRBV18 to TRBJ2-5, with no clear D. CDR1 is KGHSH and CDR2 is LQKENI in the germline V gene. Trimming left V 10 bases short and J 1 base short, with 13 bases between. The CDR3 consists of 13 residues. This CDR3 reads CATNRRSQETQYF. In DNA, the CDR3 is TGTGCCACCAATCGGCGGAGCCAAGAGACCCAGTACTTC.

V and J are TRBV29-1 and TRBJ2-5; D is perhaps TRBD1 (6 bases). Trimming pared 6 bases from V and 1 base from J, leaving 15 bases between. The CDR3 contains 14 residues. Germline loops: CDR1 SQVTM, CDR2 ANQGSEA. CDR3 coding DNA: TGCAGCGTGTCAGGGGCAGGCTCCCAAGAGACCCAGTACTTC. Translation: CSVSGAGSQETQYF.

This clonotype has a count of ten or more. This sequence joins TRBV11-3 and TRBJ2-5, with D perhaps TRBD1 (6 bases). Germline CDR1 is SGHNT and CDR2 is YENEEA. Trimming shortened V by 3 bases and J by 2 bases, and 16 bases separated the two germline ends. The CDR3 spans 16 residues. CDR3 residues: CASSFSTGMGQETQYF. CDR3 in DNA: TGTGCCAGCAGCTTTTCCACAGGGATGGGACAAGAGACCCAGTACTTC.

This clonotype has a count of ten or more. This chain connects TRBV27 to TRBJ2-5, with 9 positions matching TRBD2. The J segment lost 2 bases and the V segment lost 5 bases, leaving 3 bases of the junction unmatched. Germline loops: CDR1 MNHEY, CDR2 SMNVEV (reference sequence). This CDR3 is built from 14 residues. The CDR3, as DNA: TGTGCCAGCAGTACTCTAGCGGGACAAGAGACCCAGTACTTC. Residues: CASSTLAGQETQYF.

This clonotype was recorded at least ten times. The chain links TRBV20-1 to TRBJ2-1, with no clear D. V was pared by 3 bases and J by 5 bases, with 2 bases between. Germline lookup yields CDR1 DFQATT and CDR2 SNEGSKA (reference sequence). The CDR3 runs 10 residues. The CDR3 protein is CSASDNEQFF. The CDR3 DNA reads TGCAGTGCTAGTGACAATGAGCAGTTCTTC.

To note about this clonotype: One base away lies a much larger clone, so this may be a sequencing read error. The gene calls are TRBV20-1 and TRBJ1-1; D uncertain. Germline CDR1 DFQATT, CDR2 SNEGSKA (reference sequence). The CDR3 is 11 residues long. The DNA of the CDR3 is TGCAGTGCTAGAAAGAGCACTGAAGCTTGCTTT. This translates into CSARKSTEACF.

This clonotype was counted only a few times. The chain uses TRBV28 and TRBJ1-4; D is unresolved. The V end lost 6 bases, the J end lost 12 bases, and 17 bases lay between the germline ends. The CDR3 sequence is 13 residues long. Germline V gene data show CDR1 as MDHEN and CDR2 as SYDVKM. This CDR3 reads CASSLVATWELFF. The CDR3, as DNA: TGTGCCAGCAGCTTGGTGGCAACTTGGGAACTGTTTTTT.

This clonotype was picked up a small number of times. Relative to the germline gene, one junction end is altered; a read error may explain this. The J gene is TRBJ2-7, the V gene TRBV20-1; 8 nucleotides align to TRBD2. There are 16 residues in the CDR3. CDR1 and CDR2 (germline): DFQATT, SNEGSKA (reference sequence). This CDR3 reads CSARNELAAFSYEPYF. In DNA, the CDR3 is TGCAGTGCTAGGAATGAACTAGCGGCCTTCTCCTACGAGCCGTACTTC.

J is TRBJ2-1 and V is TRBV7-9; D uncertain. The CDR3 length is 12 residues. The germline CDR1 and CDR2 sequences are SEHNR and FQNEAQ (reference sequence). The V end lost 5 bases, the J end lost 12 bases, and 14 bases lay between the germline ends. CDR3 DNA sequence: TGTGCCAGCAGCCTATATAAGGAAGGGCAGTTCTTC. This codes for CASSLYKEGQFF.

This clonotype was seen at least ten times. V usage is TRBV2 and J usage is TRBJ1-4; D is undetermined. Trimming removed 8 bases at V and 3 bases at J, with 10 bases between. From germline, CDR1 is SNHLY and CDR2 FYNNEI. CDR3 length: 13 amino acids. The CDR3 is CASQPGSNEKLFF. The CDR3 nucleotides read TGTGCCAGCCAACCCGGGTCTAATGAAAAACTGTTTTTT.

This clonotype was recorded many times. The J gene is TRBJ2-5, the V gene TRBV27; 10 bases match TRBD2. Germline-derived CDR1 and CDR2 are MNHEY and SMNVEV (reference sequence). This CDR3 contains 20 residues. V shed 3 bases and J 2 bases; nucleotides not matched to a gene: 18. Here the CDR3 reads CASSFWPGSSSGRDQETQYF. The CDR3 DNA reads TGTGCCAGCAGTTTCTGGCCGGGCTCGAGCAGCGGGAGGGATCAAGAGACCCAGTACTTC.

This clonotype was seen a handful of times. The V call is TRBV6-1, the J call TRBJ1-2; TRBD1 might be the D (5 bases). This CDR3 has 13 residues. CDR1 and CDR2 (germline): MNHNS, SASEGT. V was clipped by 7 bases and J by 9 bases, with 18 bases between them. The CDR3 nucleotides read TGTGCCAGCACCTCCCAGGGATCTCATCGCTACACCTTC. Protein: CASTSQGSHRYTF.

There are many counts of this clonotype. DNA for the CDR3: TGTGCCAGCAGTCCGCGGGGACAGGGACCTGAAGCTTTCTTT. Translating gives CASSPRGQGPEAFF. The chain uses TRBV2 and TRBJ1-1; TRBD1 matches 9 bases. This CDR3 spans 14 amino acids. Germline V gene data show CDR1 as SNHLY and CDR2 as FYNNEI. The ends lost 5 bases at V and 6 bases at J; junction bases unmatched: 7.

The chain uses TRBV30 and TRBJ1-1; D unresolved. The V gene's germline CDR1 is GTSNPN and CDR2 SVGIG (reference sequence). The CDR3 totals 11 residues. Trimming took off 1 base at V and 8 bases at J, with 8 bases between the two ends. CDR3 loop: CAWSGPREAFF. The CDR3 DNA is TGTGCCTGGAGTGGGCCCCGGGAAGCTTTCTTT.